This T cell receptor (beta chain) was observed in a study of blood T cell repertoires in COVID-19. Study information: COVID-19 samples collected from the United States, Italy and Spain covered acute and convalescent phases. From T cells, B-cell-depleted T cells, or PBMCs came the material, which was cDNA or gDNA.

This table comes from immunoSEQ multiplex PCR, and its TCRdb copy is limited to in-frame clones, with some not included. Counted here are under 200,000 clones, around 80% occurring once; the ten biggest clones make up roughly 20%. Losses at the gene ends were 3 bases for V and 5 bases for J; bases not matched to a gene: 1. The CDR3 sequence is 15 residues long. Germline assignment: CDR1 SGHRS and CDR2 YFSETQ. The specimen sequenced was peripheral blood. The V and J genes are TRBV5-1 and TRBJ2-3, with TRBD2 matching over 15 bases. This TCR was recovered from a woman aged 70 to 79 who had recovered from COVID-19. The CDR3 loop reads CASSWGLAGGDTQYF. In DNA form, the CDR3 reads TGCGCCAGCAGCTGGGGACTAGCGGGAGGAGATACGCAGTATTTT.